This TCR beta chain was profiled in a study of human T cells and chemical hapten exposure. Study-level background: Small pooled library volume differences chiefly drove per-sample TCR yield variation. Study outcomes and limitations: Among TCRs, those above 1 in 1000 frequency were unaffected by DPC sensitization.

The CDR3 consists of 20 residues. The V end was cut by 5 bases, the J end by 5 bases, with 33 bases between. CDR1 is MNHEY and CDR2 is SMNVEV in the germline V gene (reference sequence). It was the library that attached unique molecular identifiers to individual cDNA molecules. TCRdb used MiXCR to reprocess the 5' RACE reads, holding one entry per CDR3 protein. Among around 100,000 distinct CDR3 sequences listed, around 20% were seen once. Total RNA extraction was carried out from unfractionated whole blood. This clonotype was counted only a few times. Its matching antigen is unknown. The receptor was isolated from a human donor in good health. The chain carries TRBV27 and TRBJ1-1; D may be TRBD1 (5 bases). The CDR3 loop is CASSPRLLSTALGVRTEAFF. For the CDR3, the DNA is TGTGCCAGCAGTCCAAGGCTCCTCTCGACAGCCCTAGGGGTGAGGACTGAAGCTTTCTTT.